Below, 23 T cell receptor beta chains from the same sample are listed, as sequenced in a study of blood T cell repertoires in COVID-19 (dated by TCRdb to the early 2020s). The library was generated by the immunoSEQ multiplex PCR assay. TCRdb mirrors the immuneACCESS table, restricted to in-frame sequences. Some clones are absent from its copies; in checked studies, under half trace to an unresolved V gene, and the reason for the others is unknown. In all, the sample holds 200,000 to 250,000 clones, and about 87% of those were seen once. The ten most abundant clones make up around 1% of the sample. The sequencing input was PBMCs or T cells enriched from blood (not recorded which). Receptors were obtained from a man aged 45 to 65 who had been exposed to COVID-19.

The chain is built from TRBV3-1 (or the pseudogene TRBV3-2) and TRBJ1-2; the D gene is possibly TRBD1 (5 bases). The length of the CDR3 is 12 residues. V lost 3 bases and J 8 bases, leaving 10 bases between the germline ends. Germline V lookup: CDR1 LGHDT, CDR2 YNNKEL (reference sequence). The CDR3 DNA reads as TGTGCCAGCAGCCACCAGGGTTTGGGCTACACCTTC. This sequence encodes CASSHQGLGYTF.

This sequence joins TRBV5-6 and TRBJ2-7, with TRBD2 matching 7 bases. The CDR3 is made up of 12 amino acids. The ends lost 9 bases at V and 5 bases at J; junction bases unmatched: 8. Germline V gene data show CDR1 as SGHDT and CDR2 as YYEEEE. CDR3 protein: CANNSAGDEQYV. DNA for the CDR3: TGTGCCAACAATAGTGCGGGGGACGAGCAGTACGTC.

This clone was seen just once. J is TRBJ2-1 and V is TRBV11-2, with a weak D call TRBD2 (5 bases). V lost 0 bases, J lost 1 base, and 7 bases lay in between. Germline values: CDR1 SGHAT, CDR2 FQNNGV. CDR3 length equals 15 residues. The CDR3 here is CASSLEAGSYNEQFF. The CDR3 DNA sequence: TGTGCCAGCAGCTTAGAGGCGGGTTCCTACAATGAGCAGTTCTTC.

This chain connects TRBV7-2 to TRBJ2-1; 8 nucleotides line up with TRBD2. The CDR3 totals 16 residues. Trimming removed 4 bases from V and 3 bases from J; junction bases left unmatched: 8. The germline gives CDR1 SGHTA, CDR2 FQGNSA. The CDR3 region is CASSSLAGLIYNEQFF. The CDR3, as DNA: TGTGCCAGCAGCTCCTTAGCGGGATTGATCTACAATGAGCAGTTCTTC.

The count of this clone is one. The rearrangement links TRBV2 to TRBJ1-4; 7 bases match TRBD1. The CDR3 is made up of 13 amino acids. Germline loops: CDR1 SNHLY, CDR2 FYNNEI. J lost 3 bases, V lost 8 bases, and 3 bases had no gene match. The CDR3 sequence: CASGGTANEKLFF. DNA for the CDR3: TGTGCCAGCGGAGGGACAGCTAATGAAAAACTGTTTTTT.

This clone came up once. The CDR3 nucleotides are TGTGCCAGCAGCGGATCCGGGACAGGGGATTCCTACGAGCAGTACGTC. Its translation: CASSGSGTGDSYEQYV. The chain carries TRBV9 and TRBJ2-7; TRBD1 matches 10 bases. CDR3 length equals 16 residues. J lost 1 base, V lost 3 bases, and 7 bases had no gene match. CDR1 and CDR2 (germline): SGDLS, YYNGEE.

The chain is built from TRBV7-9 and TRBJ1-4, with TRBD1 matching 7 bases. CDR1 is SEHNR, CDR2 FQNEAQ, per germline (reference sequence). The CDR3 extends over 19 amino acids. Trimming removed 2 bases from V and 4 bases from J; junction bases left unmatched: 16. The CDR3 loop is CASSLIQGTLNRLNEKLFF. CDR3 coding DNA: TGTGCCAGCAGCTTAATACAGGGGACCCTTAATCGTCTTAATGAAAAACTGTTTTTT. Supplemented by reference TRBV7-9 and TRBJ1-4, the full variable domain reads DTGVSQNPRHKITKRGQNVTFRCDPISEHNRLYWYRQTLGQGPEFLTYFQNEAQLEKSRLLSDRFSAERPKGSFSTLEIQRTEQGDSAMYLCASSLIQGTLNRLNEKLFFGSGTQLSVL.

This clone was counted only a few times. This chain connects TRBV4-1 to TRBJ2-3, with TRBD2 matching 10 bases. V lost 4 bases to trimming and J lost 3 bases; unmatched junction nucleotides: 10. Germline CDR1 MGHRA, CDR2 YSYEKL. The CDR3 covers 17 residues. The CDR3 is CASSPRSGGGGTDTQYF. The CDR3 nucleotides read TGCGCCAGCAGCCCACGGAGCGGGGGGGGTGGGACAGATACGCAGTATTTT.

This clone has a single count. This chain uses TRBV6-5 with TRBJ1-6; 8 positions agree with TRBD1. The germline CDR1 and CDR2 sequences are MNHEY and SVGAGI. J lost 6 bases, V lost 7 bases, and 5 bases had no gene match. The CDR3 totals 14 residues. CDR3 coding DNA: TGTGCCAGCACCCGGGACAGGAGTAATTCACCCCTCCACTTT. Protein sequence: CASTRDRSNSPLHF.

This clone came up once. This sequence joins TRBV10-3 and TRBJ2-7, with TRBD1 matching over 11 bases. The germline CDR1 and CDR2 sequences are ENHRY and SYGVKD. The J segment lost 4 bases and the V segment lost 2 bases, leaving 4 bases of the junction unmatched. The CDR3 contains 15 residues. Here the CDR3 reads CAISEGGTGGYEQYV. In nucleotides, the CDR3 is TGTGCCATCAGTGAGGGGGGGACAGGGGGATACGAGCAGTACGTC.

V gene TRBV19 combines with J gene TRBJ1-3; D is ambiguous. V was cut by 6 bases and J by 0 bases, with 9 bases left in between. CDR1 is LNHDA and CDR2 is SQIVND in the germline V gene (reference sequence). The CDR3 runs 14 residues. CDR3 amino acids: CASRVRGSGNTIYF. CDR3 DNA sequence: TGTGCCAGTAGGGTCCGGGGCTCTGGAAACACCATATATTTT. Supplemented by reference TRBV19 and TRBJ1-3, the full variable domain reads DGGITQSPKYLFRKEGQNVTLSCEQNLNHDAMYWYRQDPGQGLRLIYYSQIVNDFQKGDIAEGYSVSREKKESFPLTVTSAQKNPTAFYLCASRVRGSGNTIYFGEGSWLTVV.

CDR3 amino acids: CASSQYRGLGNYEQYV. CDR3 sequence (DNA): TGCGCCAGCAGTCAATACAGGGGACTAGGAAACTACGAGCAGTACGTC. This chain links TRBV23-1 with TRBJ2-7, with a weak D call TRBD2 (8 bases). TRBV23-1 is recorded as an ORF, its role being uncertain. The CDR3 sequence is 16 residues long. V gave up 1 base and J gave up 3 bases, with 16 bases separating them.

The V gene is TRBV5-1, the J gene TRBJ1-1; 7 nucleotides match TRBD1. Germline values: CDR1 SGHRS, CDR2 YFSETQ. The ends lost 7 bases at V and 0 bases at J; junction bases unmatched: 15. CDR3 size: 17 residues. The CDR3 DNA follows: TGCGCCAGCCGACGTCCCGGGACAGTCTTCTTGAACACTGAAGCTTTCTTT. Translation gives CASRRPGTVFLNTEAFF.

The J gene is TRBJ1-1, the V gene TRBV9; 7 bases map to TRBD1. CDR3 length equals 15 residues. The trim removed 0 bases at V and 6 bases at J, leaving 8 bases unmatched. Germline CDR1 is SGDLS and CDR2 is YYNGEE. CDR3 DNA: TGTGCCAGCAGCGTAGGAGGAGGGGGCGTAGCTGAAGCTTTCTTT. This encodes CASSVGGGGVAEAFF.

The chain has TRBV3-1 (or the pseudogene TRBV3-2) and TRBJ2-1; D uncertain. Germline V CDR1 and CDR2: LGHDT, YNNKEL (reference sequence). The V and J ends lost 3 bases and 6 bases respectively, with 9 bases between them. The CDR3 extends over 13 amino acids. CDR3 sequence: CASSHSRSNEQFF. The CDR3 DNA reads as TGTGCCAGCAGCCATTCCAGGTCCAATGAGCAGTTCTTC.

This clone was seen a single time. The rearrangement links TRBV3-1 (or the pseudogene TRBV3-2) to TRBJ2-1, with TRBD2 identical over 11 bases. Germline V CDR1 and CDR2: LGHDT, YNNKEL (reference sequence). The junction had 7 bases not matched to a gene; V was cut back by 8 bases and J by 4 bases. This CDR3 comprises 15 residues. The CDR3 sequence is CASAPGTSGYNEQFF. CDR3 in DNA: TGTGCCAGCGCCCCCGGGACTAGCGGTTACAATGAGCAGTTCTTC.

This chain uses TRBV7-2 with TRBJ2-3; D might be TRBD2 (6 bases). CDR1 SGHTA and CDR2 FQGNSA come from the germline V gene. The CDR3 is 13 amino acids. V was shortened by 5 bases and J by 5 bases, with 11 bases between the two germline ends. The CDR3, as DNA: TGTGCCAGCAGCGGGGCGGGAAGAGATACGCAGTATTTT. The encoded protein is CASSGAGRDTQYF.

This clone showed up just a few times. The chain employs TRBV2 and TRBJ1-5, with 8 bases aligning to TRBD1. From germline, CDR1 is SNHLY and CDR2 FYNNEI. The V gene end was trimmed by 6 bases and the J gene end by 6 bases; junction bases not matched to a gene: 10. The CDR3 totals 15 residues. This chain's CDR3 is CASSQSDRVVQPQHF. In DNA form, the CDR3 reads TGTGCCAGCAGCCAATCGGACAGGGTTGTTCAGCCCCAGCATTTT.

This rearrangement joins TRBV19 to TRBJ1-2, with 7 bases fitting TRBD1. V lost 3 bases to trimming and J lost 1 base; unmatched junction nucleotides: 5. Per the germline V gene, CDR1 is LNHDA and CDR2 is SQIVND (reference sequence). This CDR3 comprises 15 residues. Here the CDR3 DNA reads TGTGCCAGTAGTATGGCGCGACAGGGTAACTATGGCTACACCTTC. Translated, it gives CASSMARQGNYGYTF.

This clone was observed a single time. V and J are TRBV6-5 and TRBJ2-1, with TRBD2 matching over 11 bases. Looked up from germline, CDR1 is MNHEY and CDR2 is SVGAGI. With 2 bases clipped from V and 7 bases from J, the junction kept 1 base outside the gene matches. The CDR3 is 14 residues long. CDR3 in amino acids: CASSYASGGNEQFF. CDR3 coding DNA: TGTGCCAGCAGTTACGCTAGCGGGGGGAATGAGCAGTTCTTC.

The CDR3 nucleotides read TGTGCCAGCTCACCACCATCACTGACACAGTATGGCTACACCTTC. It yields the protein CASSPPSLTQYGYTF. The chain employs TRBV18 and TRBJ1-2; D not certain. CDR1 and CDR2 (germline): KGHSH, LQKENI. The CDR3 contains 15 residues. The V end lost 0 bases, the J end lost 5 bases, and 13 bases lay between the germline ends. Combining the CDR3 with reference TRBV18 and TRBJ1-2 gives the whole variable domain NAGVMQNPRHLVRRRGQEARLRCSPMKGHSHVYWYRQLPEEGLKFMVYLQKENIIDESGMPKERFSAEFPKEGPSILRIQQVVRGDSAAYFCASSPPSLTQYGYTFGSGTRLTVV.

This clone has a handful of counts. The V gene is TRBV5-5, the J gene TRBJ1-5, with a tentative D call TRBD1 (6 bases). The V and J ends lost 0 bases and 7 bases respectively, with 14 bases between them. Germline V gene data show CDR1 as SGHKS and CDR2 as YYEKEE (reference sequence). The CDR3 extends over 15 amino acids. CDR3 sequence (DNA): TGTGCCAGCAGCTTGGATGACAGGTTGCGGCAGCCCCAGCATTTT. This translates into CASSLDDRLRQPQHF.

For this clone: The sample contains more than one DNA sequence encoding this CDR3. V is TRBV28 and J is TRBJ2-1; D remains unclear. The germline gives CDR1 MDHEN, CDR2 SYDVKM. The CDR3 sequence is 14 residues long. Trimming shortened V by 2 bases and J by 0 bases, and 5 bases separated the two germline ends. CDR3 DNA: TGTGCCAGCAGTTTAACGAGCTCCTACAATGAGCAGTTCTTC. Its translation: CASSLTSSYNEQFF.